This TCR beta chain came from a study of cytomegalovirus exposure and HLA in healthy donors. A multiplex PCR was run with 60 Vbeta primers and 13 Jbeta primers. Profiled with immunoSEQ multiplex PCR; TCRdb holds only in-frame clones, not every one. The profile shows fewer than 200,000 clones, over 60% of them singletons. As for this clone: Its cognate antigen is unknown.

Study results and caveats: In a later analysis, a missense DCLRE1C variant was linked to TCR beta V- and J-gene trimming. Altogether, 164 TCR beta chains were recorded as cytomegalovirus-associated.

The CDR3 has 14 amino acids. CDR1 and CDR2 (germline): SGHVS, FNYEAQ. V lost 5 bases to trimming and J lost 3 bases, with 13 bases between them. This sequence originates from a young woman in good health and CMV-seronegative. Specimen: PBMCs. V and J are TRBV7-6 and TRBJ1-1, with TRBD1 as a possible D gene (6 bases). The CDR3 nucleotides read TGTGCCAGCAGCAATTATCCAGGGGACACTGAAGCTTTCTTT. Translating gives CASSNYPGDTEAFF.